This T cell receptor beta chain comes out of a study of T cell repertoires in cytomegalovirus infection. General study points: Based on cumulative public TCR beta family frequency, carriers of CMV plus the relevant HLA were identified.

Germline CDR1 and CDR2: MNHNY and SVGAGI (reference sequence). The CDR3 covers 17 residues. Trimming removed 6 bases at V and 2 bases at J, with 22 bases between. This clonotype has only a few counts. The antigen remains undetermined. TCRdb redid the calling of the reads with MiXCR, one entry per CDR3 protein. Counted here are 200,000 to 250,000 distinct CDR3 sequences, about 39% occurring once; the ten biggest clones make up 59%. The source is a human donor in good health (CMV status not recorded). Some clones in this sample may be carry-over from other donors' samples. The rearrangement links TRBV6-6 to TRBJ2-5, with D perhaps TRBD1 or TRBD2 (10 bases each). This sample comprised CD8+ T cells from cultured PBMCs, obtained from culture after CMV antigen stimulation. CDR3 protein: CASRGQGELAGQETQYF. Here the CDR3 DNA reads TGTGCCAGCAGAGGACAGGGGGAACTAGCGGGACAAGAGACCCAGTACTTC.